The 6 T cell receptor beta chains below were found in one sample sequenced in a study of blood T cell repertoires in COVID-19. Libraries were prepared by immunoSEQ multiplex PCR; TCRdb keeps only in-frame clonotypes and omits some of them. The profile covers more than 110,000 clones, with about three quarters appearing a single time and around 3.2% taken by the ten largest. Sample: PBMCs or T cells enriched from blood (not recorded which). The receptors were gathered from a woman aged 50 to 65 who had recovered from COVID-19.

The V call is TRBV5-1, the J call TRBJ2-5; 7 nucleotides agree with TRBD2. This CDR3 has 17 amino acids. The J segment lost 1 base and the V segment lost 3 bases, leaving 12 bases of the junction unmatched. Per germline, CDR1 SGHRS and CDR2 YFSETQ. The CDR3 protein is CASSSGRASGGQETQYF. As DNA, the CDR3 is TGCGCCAGCAGCTCCGGGCGGGCTAGCGGAGGCCAAGAGACCCAGTACTTC. Variable domain in full (rest from reference TRBV5-1 and TRBJ2-5): KAGVTQTPRYLIKTRGQQVTLSCSPISGHRSVSWYQQTPGQGLQFLFEYFSETQRNKGNFPGRFSGRQFSNSRSEMNVSTLELGDSALYLCASSSGRASGGQETQYFGPGTRLLVL.

Remarks on this clone: A junction end diverges from the germline sequence, so it may reflect a read error. The chain has TRBV10-3 and TRBJ2-1; 9 bases map to TRBD1. This CDR3 contains 15 residues. The germline CDR1 and CDR2 sequences are ENHRY and SYGVKD. The CDR3 sequence: CAIRRDRDSHNEQFF. The CDR3 DNA reads as TGTGCCATCAGGAGGGACAGGGACTCCCACAATGAGCAGTTCTTC.

This clone turned up a few times. The rearrangement links TRBV18 to TRBJ2-7; 10 bases line up with TRBD1. V dropped 3 bases and J dropped 5; count of bases not matched to a gene: 7. This CDR3 contains 15 residues. The germline V gene encodes CDR1 KGHSH and CDR2 LQKENI. CDR3 amino acids: CASSPLGQGDNEQYF. Here the CDR3 DNA reads TGTGCCAGCTCACCTCTAGGACAGGGGGACAACGAGCAGTACTTC.

This clone showed up just once. The chain carries TRBV24-1 and TRBJ2-5; the match to TRBD2 covers 11 bases. Germline V gives CDR1 KGHDR, CDR2 SFDVKD. V lost 1 base, J lost 0 bases, and 3 bases stayed unmatched. The CDR3 is 17 amino acids. CDR3 nucleotide sequence: TGTGCCACCAGTGATTTCGGGACTAGCGGATACCAAGAGACCCAGTACTTC. Residues: CATSDFGTSGYQETQYF.

This rearrangement joins TRBV28 to TRBJ2-3; 8 bases line up with TRBD2. CDR3 length: 16 residues. The germline CDR1 and CDR2 sequences are MDHEN and SYDVKM. Trimming at V came to 5 bases and at J to 10 bases, leaving 17 bases not matched to a gene. CDR3 nucleotides: TGTGCCAGCAGTGACTACGGGACTAGAGAAAACAGGGCGCAGTATTTT. Amino acids: CASSDYGTRENRAQYF.

V is TRBV5-4 and J is TRBJ2-7; TRBD2 matches 12 bases. J gave up 5 bases and V 4 bases, and 7 bases lay outside the gene matches. The CDR3 has 15 amino acids. Germline V gene data show CDR1 as SGHNT and CDR2 as YYREEE (reference sequence). The CDR3 loop reads CASSPGLAGHNEQYF. CDR3 nucleotides: TGTGCCAGCAGCCCCGGACTAGCGGGACACAACGAGCAGTACTTC.